These 18 T cell receptor beta chains came from one sample sequenced in a study of T-cell memory formation after mild COVID-19. TCRdb itself ran the 5' RACE reads through MiXCR, one entry per CDR3 protein. The data contain hundreds of thousands of distinct CDR3 sequences, more than 20% of them singletons. Sequenced material: PBMCs or a T cell subset sorted from them (not recorded which). The origin of the receptors is an adult woman who had mild COVID-19 (a few samples of this study predate the infection). Cell type and time point are not known.

This chain links TRBV10-3 with TRBJ1-1, with 7 bases aligning to TRBD1. Germline-derived CDR1 and CDR2 are ENHRY and SYGVKD. CDR3 length: 15 amino acids. J was trimmed by 4 bases and V by 10 bases; bases with no gene match: 15. The CDR3 region has the DNA TGTGCCACAGCGGAGGGTTCCAGGGGGGTCACTGAAGCTTTCTTT. Translating it yields CATAEGSRGVTEAFF.

This clonotype was seen a few times. This chain uses TRBV19 with TRBJ1-1; D is unclear. The V gene lost 9 bases and the J gene lost 2 bases, with 13 bases spanning the gap. Germline lookup yields CDR1 LNHDA and CDR2 SQIVND (reference sequence). This CDR3 has 13 amino acids. In DNA form, the CDR3 reads TGTGCCAGCCGGGTCATGCTTAACACTGAAGCTTTCTTT. The encoded protein is CASRVMLNTEAFF.

This rearrangement joins TRBV4-3 to TRBJ1-1; tentatively, D is TRBD1 (6 bases). Germline-derived CDR1 and CDR2 are LGHNA and YSLEER. V was trimmed by 0 bases and J by 7 bases, leaving 15 bases between them. The CDR3 loop spans 15 amino acids. The CDR3 bases are TGCGCCAGCAGCCAAGACCGACTAATACAGGGTGAAGCTTTCTTT. Translated, it gives CASSQDRLIQGEAFF.

The chain combines TRBV20-1 with TRBJ2-7, with D hard to call. The CDR3 runs 13 residues. In germline, CDR1 is DFQATT, CDR2 SNEGSKA (reference sequence). V was trimmed by 6 bases and J by 0 bases, leaving 12 bases between them. Written as DNA, the CDR3 is TGCAGTGCCCTGGTTAGAAGCTCCTACGAGCAGTACTTC. The encoded protein is CSALVRSSYEQYF.

This clonotype was observed a handful of times. The V call is TRBV7-9, the J call TRBJ2-3, with 10 nucleotides matching TRBD2. Germline-derived CDR1 and CDR2 are SEHNR and FQNEAQ (reference sequence). Trimming at V came to 5 bases and at J to 2 bases, leaving 10 bases not matched to a gene. This CDR3 is 17 amino acids long. The CDR3 here is CASSPLAGGPYTDTQYF. Here the CDR3 DNA reads TGTGCCAGCAGCCCATTAGCGGGAGGACCATACACAGATACGCAGTATTTT.

The gene calls are TRBV7-9 and TRBJ2-3; 8 bases map to TRBD1. The V gene end was trimmed by 5 bases and the J gene end by 0 bases; junction bases not matched to a gene: 13. The length of the CDR3 is 18 residues. CDR1 is SEHNR and CDR2 is FQNEAQ in the germline V gene (reference sequence). The CDR3 coding sequence is TGTGCCAGCAGCGACCTCACAGGGGGGCCGTCTAGCACAGATACGCAGTATTTT. Residues: CASSDLTGGPSSTDTQYF.

V and J are TRBV3-1 and TRBJ2-7; no reliable D call. V gave up 4 bases and J gave up 7 bases, with 14 bases separating them. The CDR3 loop spans 13 amino acids. Germline CDR1 reads LGHDT; CDR2 reads YNNKEL (reference sequence). CDR3 DNA: TGTGCCAGCAGCCCGTCTCCTAATGGGGAGCAGTACTTC. Amino acids: CASSPSPNGEQYF.

This clonotype was seen repeatedly, ten times or more. The junction departs from the called germline gene at one end, perhaps through a read error. The rearrangement links TRBV5-1 to TRBJ1-1, with D perhaps TRBD1 (5 bases). The CDR3 extends over 13 amino acids. Per the germline V gene, CDR1 is SGHRS and CDR2 is YFSETQ. The CDR3 here is CASSLGGGTEAFF. CDR3 coding DNA: TGTGCCAGCAGTCTCGGGGGGGGGACTGAAGCTTTCTTT.

This sequence joins TRBV29-1 and TRBJ1-2; weak D call: TRBD1 (5 bases). In germline, CDR1 is SQVTM, CDR2 ANQGSEA. The CDR3 totals 11 residues. V was clipped by 4 bases and J by 8 bases, with 11 bases between them. CDR3 amino acids: CSVGGGGGYTF. As DNA, the CDR3 is TGCAGCGTTGGGGGGGGAGGCGGCTACACCTTC.

The chain combines TRBV6-5 with TRBJ2-2, with D perhaps TRBD1 or TRBD2 (6 bases each). The V and J ends lost 5 bases and 6 bases respectively, with 19 bases between them. The CDR3 covers 16 residues. Germline V gene sequence: CDR1 MNHEY, CDR2 SVGAGI. CDR3 nucleotides: TGTGCCAGCAGTGCCTTGGCGGGACACCCTCCCGGGGAGCTGTTTTTT. This translates into CASSALAGHPPGELFF.

Many counts were recorded for this clonotype. The chain carries TRBV3-1 and TRBJ2-3; D is possibly TRBD2 (6 bases). The ends were cut back, 0 bases at V and 5 bases at J, with 12 bases in the middle. This CDR3 is 15 amino acids long. Germline V lookup: CDR1 LGHDT, CDR2 YNNKEL (reference sequence). CDR3 residues: CASSQDGGRGDTQYF. Here the CDR3 DNA reads TGTGCCAGCAGCCAAGATGGGGGGAGAGGAGATACGCAGTATTTT.

This clonotype was seen a few times. This CDR3 reads CASSSTPLSGANVLTF. The CDR3 DNA reads as TGTGCCAGCAGCTCTACTCCCCTTTCTGGGGCCAACGTCCTGACTTTC. V is TRBV5-6 and J is TRBJ2-6; no clear D gene. The CDR3 runs 16 residues. The germline V and J ends were trimmed by 3 bases and 1 base, with 11 bases remaining between them. Germline loops: CDR1 SGHDT, CDR2 YYEEEE.

J is TRBJ2-3 and V is TRBV12-3 or TRBV12-4; 9 bases fit TRBD1. The CDR3 length is 17 residues. Germline trimming cut 4 bases from V and 2 bases from J; bases unmatched to any gene: 10. This CDR3 reads CASSSLRDRDLTDTQYF. CDR3 bases: TGTGCCAGCAGTTCCCTGAGGGACAGGGACCTCACAGATACGCAGTATTTT.

This clonotype was seen repeatedly, ten times or more. The chain uses TRBV27 and TRBJ2-7; 7 nucleotides align to TRBD2. Germline CDR1 reads MNHEY; CDR2 reads SMNVEV (reference sequence). The CDR3 spans 13 residues. Trimming at V came to 6 bases and at J to 5 bases, leaving 7 bases not matched to a gene. The CDR3 DNA follows: TGTGCCAGCAGCTTACTGGGAGGGGACGAGCAGTACTTC. Protein sequence: CASSLLGGDEQYF.

The CDR3 region has the DNA TGTGCCAGCAGCTTAGAGCGGGGGGTCACCGGGGAGCTGTTTTTT. Translating it yields CASSLERGVTGELFF. This chain links TRBV7-2 with TRBJ2-2, with 9 bases lining up with TRBD2. The CDR3 totals 15 residues. Trimming removed 1 base from V and 4 bases from J; junction bases left unmatched: 1. CDR1 and CDR2 (germline): SGHTA, FQGNSA.

V gene TRBV27 combines with J gene TRBJ2-1; the D gene is possibly TRBD1 (6 bases). V dropped 10 bases and J dropped 8 bases, with 21 bases sitting between them. The CDR3 sequence is 14 residues long. The germline V gene has CDR1 MNHEY and CDR2 SMNVEV (reference sequence). The CDR3 nucleotides read TGTGCCACCTCTAAACAGGGCCTGCAATATGAGCAGTTCTTC. It specifies CATSKQGLQYEQFF.

This chain links TRBV24-1 with TRBJ2-1; 8 bases agree with TRBD2. J gave up 5 bases and V 6 bases, and 8 bases lay outside the gene matches. CDR3 length equals 15 residues. CDR1 is KGHDR and CDR2 is SFDVKD in the germline V gene. CDR3 sequence (DNA): TGTGCCACCAGTCTTCCCGCGGGGGGCCACAATGAGCAGTTCTTC. Amino acid sequence: CATSLPAGGHNEQFF.

This clonotype was detected only once. The J gene is TRBJ1-2, the V gene TRBV4-2, with 7 bases identical to TRBD1. Trimming took 4 bases from V and 1 from J; bases not matched to a gene: 6. In germline, CDR1 is LGHNA, CDR2 YNFKEQ. CDR3 size: 15 residues. CDR3: CASSPVGQINYGYTF. The DNA of the CDR3 is TGTGCCAGCAGCCCCGTGGGACAGATTAACTATGGCTACACCTTC.